The 25 T cell receptor beta chains below were found in one sample sequenced in a study of shared clonotypes between healthy human individuals. CD45RO negativity and positive selection for CCR7 defined naive CD8 cells, a population that excluded terminally differentiated effector memory CD45RA+ cells. TCRdb's copy holds only in-frame clones and misses some; the assay was immunoSEQ multiplex PCR. The sample consists of under 600,000 clones, roughly 98% of them appearing once. The sample taken for sequencing was naive CD8+ T cells sorted from blood. All receptors derive from a man aged 30-40 years in good health.

V is TRBV7-2 and J is TRBJ2-7; 13 nucleotides agree with TRBD2. From germline, CDR1 is SGHTA and CDR2 FQGNSA. J gave up 3 bases and V 5 bases, and 4 bases lay outside the gene matches. CDR3 length: 15 amino acids. The CDR3, as DNA: TGTGCCAGCAGCCCGGGACTAGCGGGAATCTACGAGCAGTACTTC. Its protein is CASSPGLAGIYEQYF.

V and J are TRBV6-1 and TRBJ1-1; D gene unclear. This CDR3 has 11 residues. V lost 3 bases to trimming and J lost 5 bases, with 4 bases between them. CDR1 is MNHNS and CDR2 is SASEGT in the germline V gene. The CDR3 DNA sequence: TGTGCCAGCAGTGATCGAACTGAAGCTTTCTTT. Translated: CASSDRTEAFF.

This clone has only one observation. The chain recombines TRBV9 with TRBJ2-1, with 13 nucleotides matching TRBD2. This CDR3 is built from 15 residues. Trimming cost V 4 bases and J 8 bases; bases outside gene matches: 6. Germline CDR1 reads SGDLS; CDR2 reads YYNGEE. CDR3: CASSPWTSGSHEQFF. CDR3 coding DNA: TGTGCCAGCAGCCCCTGGACTAGCGGGAGTCATGAGCAGTTCTTC.

V usage is TRBV9 and J usage is TRBJ2-3; D is unresolved. This CDR3 is 16 amino acids long. Per germline, CDR1 SGDLS and CDR2 YYNGEE. The ends were cut back, 0 bases at V and 0 bases at J, with 11 bases in the middle. The CDR3 region is CASSVGHSTSTDTQYF. DNA of the CDR3: TGTGCCAGCAGCGTAGGCCACTCAACTAGCACAGATACGCAGTATTTT.

This clone has a single count. The genes are TRBV11-2 and TRBJ1-2, with D possibly matching TRBD1 (6 bases). CDR3 length: 12 amino acids. V was cut by 3 bases and J by 4 bases, with 6 bases left in between. Germline CDR1 and CDR2: SGHAT and FQNNGV. The CDR3 here is CASSLDSYGYTF. For the CDR3, the DNA is TGTGCCAGCAGCTTGGACAGCTATGGCTACACCTTC.

The V call is TRBV5-1, the J call TRBJ2-5; possibly TRBD1 for D (5 bases). The CDR3 consists of 14 residues. The germline V gene encodes CDR1 SGHRS and CDR2 YFSETQ. V shed 4 bases and J shed 5 bases, with 15 bases lying between them. The CDR3 is CASSPQGVIETQYF. In DNA form, the CDR3 reads TGCGCCAGCAGCCCTCAGGGCGTCATCGAGACCCAGTACTTC.

For the CDR3, the DNA is TGTGCCAGCAGCGCGACAGGGTCGAGGGACGAGCAGTACTTC. Translating it yields CASSATGSRDEQYF. The chain joins TRBV7-6 to TRBJ2-7, with 7 nucleotides matching TRBD1. CDR3 size: 14 residues. Germline CDR1 is SGHVS and CDR2 is FNYEAQ. V lost 5 bases, J lost 5 bases, and 9 bases stayed unmatched.

This chain joins TRBV30 and TRBJ2-7, with a possible D match to TRBD1 (5 bases). The CDR3 consists of 10 residues. The V end was cut by 5 bases, the J end by 5 bases, with 7 bases between. Germline lookup yields CDR1 GTSNPN and CDR2 SVGIG (reference sequence). CDR3 nucleotide sequence: TGTGCCTGGGGGGCTCACGAGCAGTACTTC. This gives the protein CAWGAHEQYF.

The rearrangement links TRBV19 to TRBJ1-5, with D unresolved. Germline V CDR1 and CDR2: LNHDA, SQIVND (reference sequence). The CDR3 is 13 amino acids. The V gene lost 3 bases and the J gene lost 6 bases, with 9 bases spanning the gap. The CDR3 sequence: CASSIIGSQPQHF. The CDR3 coding sequence is TGTGCCAGTAGTATTATCGGGAGTCAGCCCCAGCATTTT.

V gene TRBV9 combines with J gene TRBJ2-3; 9 bases match TRBD1. The CDR3 runs to 15 residues. The germline CDR1 and CDR2 sequences are SGDLS and YYNGEE. Losses at the gene ends were 0 bases for V and 5 bases for J; bases not matched to a gene: 4. The CDR3 DNA reads TGTGCCAGCAGCGTAGGGGACAGGGACAGAGATACGCAGTATTTT. This encodes CASSVGDRDRDTQYF. Looking up the rest from reference TRBV9 and TRBJ2-3 gives the full variable domain: DSGVTQTPKHLITATGQRVTLRCSPRSGDLSVYWYQQSLDQGLQFLIQYYNGEERAKGNILERFSAQQFPDLHSELNLSSLELGDSALYFCASSVGDRDRDTQYFGPGTRLTVL.

This chain uses TRBV7-9 with TRBJ2-1; D not resolved. V was clipped by 5 bases and J by 5 bases, with 7 bases between them. Germline assignment: CDR1 SEHNR and CDR2 FQNEAQ (reference sequence). This CDR3 region has 12 residues. The CDR3, as DNA: TGTGCCAGCAGCATATCGAACAATGAGCAGTTCTTC. It specifies CASSISNNEQFF.

This sequence joins TRBV9 and TRBJ2-1; 8 nucleotides agree with TRBD1. The trim removed 6 bases at V and 5 bases at J, leaving 4 bases unmatched. The CDR3 spans 13 residues. The germline CDR1 and CDR2 sequences are SGDLS and YYNGEE. The CDR3 spells CASIGQGDNEQFF. CDR3 in DNA: TGTGCCAGCATCGGACAGGGCGACAATGAGCAGTTCTTC. The variable domain in full, with the rest retrieved from reference TRBV9 and TRBJ2-1, is DSGVTQTPKHLITATGQRVTLRCSPRSGDLSVYWYQQSLDQGLQFLIQYYNGEERAKGNILERFSAQQFPDLHSELNLSSLELGDSALYFCASIGQGDNEQFFGPGTRLTVL.

The chain is built from TRBV27 and TRBJ1-5; unclear D gene. The V gene's germline CDR1 is MNHEY and CDR2 SMNVEV (reference sequence). V was shortened by 5 bases and J by 8 bases, with 13 bases between the two germline ends. The CDR3 is made up of 13 amino acids. CDR3 coding DNA: TGTGCCAGCAGTCAGGCGGGCGGAAAGCCCCAGCATTTT. It translates to CASSQAGGKPQHF.

The rearrangement uses TRBV6-6 and TRBJ2-3; D uncertain. Germline loops: CDR1 MNHNY, CDR2 SVGAGI (reference sequence). Between the trimmed V and J ends, which lost 11 bases and 2 bases, there was a span of 17 bases. CDR3 length: 14 residues. The CDR3 DNA is TGTGCCGGACGCTCTCAAACCACCACAGATACGCAGTATTTT. Amino acids: CAGRSQTTTDTQYF.

V is TRBV2 and J is TRBJ2-1; 8 nucleotides line up with TRBD2. The CDR3 extends over 17 amino acids. V was pared by 8 bases and J by 7 bases, with 19 bases of the junction left unmatched. Germline assignment: CDR1 SNHLY and CDR2 FYNNEI. Written as DNA, the CDR3 is TGTGCCAGCGGAGGGAGCAGCCATAGGACTAGCCCTAATGAGCAGTTCTTC. Protein product: CASGGSSHRTSPNEQFF.

V is TRBV7-9 and J is TRBJ1-1; weak D call: TRBD1 (5 bases). This CDR3 has 12 residues. CDR1 is SEHNR, CDR2 FQNEAQ, per germline (reference sequence). The ends were cut back, 0 bases at V and 11 bases at J, with 10 bases in the middle. The CDR3 sequence is CASSLARGIAFF. The CDR3, as DNA: TGTGCCAGCAGCTTAGCGCGGGGGATCGCTTTCTTT. Drawing the rest from reference TRBV7-9 and TRBJ1-1, the complete variable domain is DTGVSQNPRHKITKRGQNVTFRCDPISEHNRLYWYRQTLGQGPEFLTYFQNEAQLEKSRLLSDRFSAERPKGSFSTLEIQRTEQGDSAMYLCASSLARGIAFFGQGTRLTVV.

This CDR3 is CASSRNPLLAGVYEQYF. The CDR3 nucleotides are TGTGCCAGCAGCCGAAACCCCCTTCTAGCGGGAGTTTACGAGCAGTACTTC. The chain has TRBV7-9 and TRBJ2-7; 10 nucleotides align to TRBD2. This CDR3 region has 17 residues. Germline CDR1 reads SEHNR; CDR2 reads FQNEAQ (reference sequence). The junction had 14 bases not matched to a gene; V was cut back by 5 bases and J by 4 bases.

The V call is TRBV29-1, the J call TRBJ1-1; 7 nucleotides match TRBD1. The CDR3 totals 14 residues. Trimming cost V 0 bases and J 8 bases; bases outside gene matches: 9. Germline V gives CDR1 SQVTM, CDR2 ANQGSEA. This CDR3 reads CSVEDNSGTEEAFF. In nucleotides, the CDR3 is TGCAGCGTTGAAGATAATTCAGGGACAGAAGAAGCTTTCTTT. Full variable domain (remainder filled in from reference TRBV29-1 and TRBJ1-1): SAVISQKPSRDICQRGTSLTIQCQVDSQVTMMFWYRQQPGQSLTLIATANQGSEATYESGFVIDKFPISRPNLTFSTLTVSNMSPEDSSIYLCSVEDNSGTEEAFFGQGTRLTVV.

V is TRBV10-2 and J is TRBJ2-1, with 9 bases matching TRBD2. CDR1 is WSHSY, CDR2 SAAADI, per germline. The V gene end was trimmed by 2 bases and the J gene end by 6 bases; junction bases not matched to a gene: 8. CDR3 size: 16 residues. This CDR3 reads CASSEESGRWFNEQFF. The CDR3 DNA reads TGCGCCAGCAGTGAGGAAAGCGGGAGGTGGTTCAATGAGCAGTTCTTC.

This chain joins TRBV7-9 and TRBJ2-3; D is ambiguous. V was pared by 5 bases and J by 8 bases, with 14 bases between. The CDR3 sequence is 13 residues long. Germline-derived CDR1 and CDR2 are SEHNR and FQNEAQ (reference sequence). The CDR3 sequence: CASSTEPPVTQYF. The CDR3 DNA reads as TGTGCCAGCAGCACTGAACCCCCCGTTACGCAGTATTTT.

This clone was seen just once. The rearrangement uses TRBV11-3 and TRBJ2-7; D not certain. V lost 3 bases and J 7 bases, leaving 13 bases between the germline ends. Germline V lookup: CDR1 SGHNT, CDR2 YENEEA. This CDR3 is built from 13 residues. The CDR3 DNA follows: TGTGCCAGCAGCTTGGAGATTACGGGTGAGCAGTACTTC. This encodes CASSLEITGEQYF.

The V call is TRBV2, the J call TRBJ1-2, with 10 bases fitting TRBD1. Looked up from germline, CDR1 is SNHLY and CDR2 is FYNNEI. V lost 9 bases and J lost 2; bases outside the gene matches: 3. This CDR3 spans 13 amino acids. The CDR3 reads CASWTGGNYGYTF. The CDR3 DNA follows: TGTGCCAGTTGGACAGGGGGAAACTATGGCTACACCTTC.

The chain joins TRBV15 to TRBJ2-7; 7 nucleotides line up with TRBD2. Germline V CDR1 and CDR2: LNHNV, YYDKDF (reference sequence). V lost 5 bases, J lost 2 bases, and 6 bases stayed unmatched. This CDR3 contains 14 residues. The CDR3 loop is CATSELSGTYEQYF. CDR3 DNA sequence: TGTGCCACCAGCGAATTAAGCGGGACCTACGAGCAGTACTTC.

The J gene is TRBJ2-1, the V gene TRBV7-9, with D maybe TRBD1 (5 bases). Trimming cost V 5 bases and J 6 bases, with 8 bases left between them. The CDR3 loop spans 12 amino acids. Germline V gene data show CDR1 as SEHNR and CDR2 as FQNEAQ (reference sequence). CDR3 in amino acids: CASSLTGNEQFF. The CDR3 nucleotides are TGTGCCAGCAGCCTTACAGGCAATGAGCAGTTCTTC.

This clone was seen only once. The chain employs TRBV2 and TRBJ1-4; 7 bases map to TRBD1. The J segment lost 5 bases and the V segment lost 8 bases, leaving 11 bases of the junction unmatched. CDR1 and CDR2 (germline): SNHLY, FYNNEI. This CDR3 has 15 amino acids. The CDR3 loop reads CASGRTGTDNEKLFF. The CDR3 DNA reads as TGTGCCAGCGGTAGAACCGGGACAGACAATGAAAAACTGTTTTTT.